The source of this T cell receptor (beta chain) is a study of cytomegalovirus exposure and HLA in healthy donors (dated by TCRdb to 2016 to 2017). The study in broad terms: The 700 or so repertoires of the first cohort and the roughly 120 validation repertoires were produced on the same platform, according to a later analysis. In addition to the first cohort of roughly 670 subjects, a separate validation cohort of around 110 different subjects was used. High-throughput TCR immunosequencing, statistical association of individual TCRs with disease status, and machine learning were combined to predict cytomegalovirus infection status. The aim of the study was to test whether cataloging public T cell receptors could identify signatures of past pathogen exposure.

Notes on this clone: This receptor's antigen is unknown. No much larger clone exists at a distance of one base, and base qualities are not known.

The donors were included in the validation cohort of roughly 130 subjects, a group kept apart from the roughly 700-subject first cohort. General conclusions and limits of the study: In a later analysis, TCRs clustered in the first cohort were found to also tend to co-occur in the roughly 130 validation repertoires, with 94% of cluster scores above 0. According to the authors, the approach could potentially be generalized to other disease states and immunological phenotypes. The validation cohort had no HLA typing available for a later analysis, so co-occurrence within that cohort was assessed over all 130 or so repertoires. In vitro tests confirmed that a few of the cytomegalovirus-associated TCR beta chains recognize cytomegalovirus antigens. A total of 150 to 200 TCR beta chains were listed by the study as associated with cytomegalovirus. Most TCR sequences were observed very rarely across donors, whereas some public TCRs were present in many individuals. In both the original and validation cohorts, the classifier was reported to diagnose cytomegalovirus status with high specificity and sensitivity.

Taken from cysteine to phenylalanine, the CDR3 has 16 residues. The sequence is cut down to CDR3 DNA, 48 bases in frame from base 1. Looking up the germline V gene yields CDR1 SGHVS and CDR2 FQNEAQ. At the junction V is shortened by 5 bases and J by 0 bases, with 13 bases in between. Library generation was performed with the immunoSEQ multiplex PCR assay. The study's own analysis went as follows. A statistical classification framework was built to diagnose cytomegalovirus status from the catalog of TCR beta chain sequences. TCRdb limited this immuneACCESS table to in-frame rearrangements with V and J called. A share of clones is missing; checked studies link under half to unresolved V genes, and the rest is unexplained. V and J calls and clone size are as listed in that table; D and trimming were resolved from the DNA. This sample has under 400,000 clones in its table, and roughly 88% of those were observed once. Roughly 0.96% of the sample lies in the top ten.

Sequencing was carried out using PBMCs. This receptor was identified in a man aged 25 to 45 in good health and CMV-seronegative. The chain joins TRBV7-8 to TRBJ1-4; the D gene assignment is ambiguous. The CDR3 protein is CASSPGDLATNEKLFF. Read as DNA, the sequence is TGTGCCAGCAGCCCCGGGGATCTTGCAACTAATGAAAAACTGTTTTTT.